This TCR beta chain is from a study of cytomegalovirus exposure and HLA in healthy donors. Overall study findings and caveats: By HLA locus, TCR association rates varied in a later analysis, with DRB1 showing the most and HLA-C the fewest.

In the PCR, 60 Vbeta and 13 Jbeta primers were used. TCRdb's table, derived via immunoSEQ multiplex PCR, lists solely in-frame clones and lacks some. The sample lists some 120,000 clones, around three quarters occurring once. The CDR3 has 14 residues. V was shortened by 7 bases and J by 12 bases, with 19 bases between the two germline ends. Germline-derived CDR1 and CDR2 are MNHEY and SVGAGI. As concerns this clone: The antigen is not known.

The clonotype originates from a man aged 25 to 40 in good health and CMV-seronegative. Sequencing input: PBMCs. The chain is built from TRBV6-5 and TRBJ1-6, with D perhaps matching TRBD1 (5 bases). CDR3 DNA sequence: TGTGCCAGCACCGACGGGGGGAAGCATTTACCCCTCCACTTT. Amino acid sequence: CASTDGGKHLPLHF.